The text below deals with one TCR beta chain. The antigen remains undetermined. The data originate from a study of early T cells in non-severe SARS-CoV-2 infection. Study-level information: With bulk RNA from unsorted whole blood as input, sequencing yielded unpaired chains. General study results and limits: Anti-spike CD8 responses were favored in VDJdb matching, and private and CD4 specificities were missed.

Attachment of unique molecular identifiers was made to individual cDNA molecules. TCRdb re-derived calls from the 5' RACE reads in MiXCR, one entry per CDR3 protein. The sample includes tens of thousands of distinct CDR3 sequences, 15% to 17% seen only once; the top ten take around 10%. This CDR3 has 14 amino acids. Germline lookup yields CDR1 LGHDT and CDR2 YNNKEL (reference sequence). Trimming pared 0 bases from V and 4 bases from J, leaving 7 bases between. V is TRBV3-1 and J is TRBJ2-1, with D perhaps TRBD1 (6 bases). The TCR was taken from an adult who was a healthcare worker with PCR-confirmed SARS-CoV-2 infection or an uninfected control (not recorded which). Sequenced: whole blood. CDR3 region: CASSQDRGYNEQFF. The CDR3 coding sequence is TGTGCCAGCAGCCAAGACAGGGGTTACAATGAGCAGTTCTTC.